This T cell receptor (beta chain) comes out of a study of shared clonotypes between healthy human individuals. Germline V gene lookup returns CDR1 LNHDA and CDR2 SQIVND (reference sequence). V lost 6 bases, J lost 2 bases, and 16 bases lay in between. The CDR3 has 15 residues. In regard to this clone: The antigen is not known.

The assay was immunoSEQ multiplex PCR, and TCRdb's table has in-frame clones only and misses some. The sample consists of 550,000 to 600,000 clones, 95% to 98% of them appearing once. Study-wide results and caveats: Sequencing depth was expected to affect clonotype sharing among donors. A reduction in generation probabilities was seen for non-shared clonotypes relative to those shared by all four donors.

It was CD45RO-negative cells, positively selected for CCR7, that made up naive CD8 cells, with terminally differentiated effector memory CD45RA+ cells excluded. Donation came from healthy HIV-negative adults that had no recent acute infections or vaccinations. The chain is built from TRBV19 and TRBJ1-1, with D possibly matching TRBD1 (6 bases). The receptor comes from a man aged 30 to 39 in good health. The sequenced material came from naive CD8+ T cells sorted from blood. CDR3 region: CASRPTGGANTEAFF. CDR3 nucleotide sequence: TGTGCCAGTAGACCCACCGGGGGCGCAAACACTGAAGCTTTCTTT.